Shown below are 24 T cell receptor beta chains from a single sample sequenced in a study of cytomegalovirus exposure and HLA in healthy donors. 60 Vbeta and 13 Jbeta primers were used in PCR. Profiled with immunoSEQ multiplex PCR; TCRdb holds only in-frame clones, not every one. The sample contains 200,000 to 250,000 clones, around 80% of which appear only once. The material sequenced was PBMCs. The receptors derive from a man in his fifties in good health and CMV-seronegative.

The rearrangement joins TRBV27 to TRBJ2-7; TRBD1 aligns across 8 bases. This CDR3 has 14 residues. The germline CDR1 and CDR2 sequences are MNHEY and SMNVEV (reference sequence). Trimming removed 5 bases from V and 4 bases from J; junction bases left unmatched: 7. CDR3 amino acids: CASSRQGATYEQYF. The CDR3 DNA reads TGTGCCAGCAGTAGGCAGGGGGCGACGTACGAGCAGTACTTC.

V and J are TRBV5-5 and TRBJ2-3; 11 bases fit TRBD2. J was trimmed by 3 bases and V by 4 bases; bases with no gene match: 7. CDR1 and CDR2 from the germline V gene are SGHKS and YYEKEE (reference sequence). The CDR3 spans 16 residues. The CDR3 loop is CASSPLTSGKTDTQYF. The CDR3 DNA sequence: TGTGCCAGCAGCCCACTGACTAGCGGGAAGACAGATACGCAGTATTTT.

The chain has TRBV7-6 and TRBJ2-3; 7 bases are a match to TRBD1. Germline values: CDR1 SGHVS, CDR2 FNYEAQ. Germline trimming cut 1 base from V and 3 bases from J; bases unmatched to any gene: 4. The CDR3 is 15 amino acids. The CDR3 DNA is TGTGCCAGCAGCTTAGGCAAGGGGGCAACAGATACGCAGTATTTT. Protein sequence: CASSLGKGATDTQYF.

The V and J genes are TRBV19 and TRBJ2-2, with TRBD2 matching over 7 bases. J was trimmed by 3 bases and V by 6 bases; bases with no gene match: 4. From germline, CDR1 is LNHDA and CDR2 SQIVND (reference sequence). The CDR3 contains 14 residues. This CDR3 reads CASSPSGYTGELFF. For the CDR3, the DNA is TGTGCCAGTAGCCCTAGCGGCTACACCGGGGAGCTGTTTTTT. The full variable domain, rest sourced from reference TRBV19 and TRBJ2-2, is DGGITQSPKYLFRKEGQNVTLSCEQNLNHDAMYWYRQDPGQGLRLIYYSQIVNDFQKGDIAEGYSVSREKKESFPLTVTSAQKNPTAFYLCASSPSGYTGELFFGEGSRLTVL.

This clone was detected a few times. This chain joins TRBV6-1 and TRBJ2-7, with 9 bases lining up with TRBD1. V gave up 2 bases and J gave up 3 bases; unmatched junction bases: 5. This CDR3 has 15 residues. Germline lookup yields CDR1 MNHNS and CDR2 SASEGT. In DNA form, the CDR3 reads TGTGCCAGCAGTGAATCCACAGGGGGCTTCTACGAGCAGTACTTC. It is translated as CASSESTGGFYEQYF.

This clone has a handful of counts. The chain combines TRBV28 with TRBJ1-5, with TRBD1 matching 7 bases. CDR1 and CDR2 (germline): MDHEN, SYDVKM. J lost 7 bases, V lost 8 bases, and 14 bases had no gene match. The CDR3 extends over 15 amino acids. The CDR3 reads CASGLLKGAVQPQHF. The DNA of the CDR3 is TGTGCCAGCGGCCTTTTAAAGGGGGCCGTCCAGCCCCAGCATTTT. The full variable domain, rest sourced from reference TRBV28 and TRBJ1-5, is DVKVTQSSRYLVKRTGEKVFLECVQDMDHENMFWYRQDPGLGLRLIYFSYDVKMKEKGDIPEGYSVSREKKERFSLILESASTNQTSMYLCASGLLKGAVQPQHFGDGTRLSIL.

This rearrangement joins TRBV9 to TRBJ2-5; 9 positions agree with TRBD1. The CDR3 sequence is 13 residues long. After removal of 7 bases from V and 2 bases from J, the junction contained 3 bases not matched to a gene. Germline CDR1 is SGDLS and CDR2 is YYNGEE. DNA for the CDR3: TGTGCCAGCGGGACAGGGAATCAAGAGACCCAGTACTTC. Protein product: CASGTGNQETQYF.

The chain links TRBV7-9 to TRBJ2-1, with 7 bases aligning to TRBD2. The CDR3 spans 17 residues. Looked up from germline, CDR1 is SEHNR and CDR2 is FQNEAQ (reference sequence). J was trimmed by 4 bases and V by 5 bases; bases with no gene match: 14. In DNA, the CDR3 is TGTGCCAGCAGCCCCGGGGGTGGCGGGAGAAGGTACAATGAGCAGTTCTTC. It yields the protein CASSPGGGGRRYNEQFF.

The CDR3 bases are TGTGCCAGCAGTTCCGCGGGGACAGAGTCCTACGAGCAGTACTTC. It translates to CASSSAGTESYEQYF. V and J are TRBV28 and TRBJ2-5, with D perhaps TRBD1 (7 bases). With the DNA end fitting TRBJ2-7 better, the J assignment may be wrong. The CDR3 has 15 residues. Per the germline V gene, CDR1 is MDHEN and CDR2 is SYDVKM.

This rearrangement joins TRBV25-1 to TRBJ2-7; D gene ambiguous. This CDR3 has 14 residues. Germline values: CDR1 MGHDK, CDR2 SYGVNS. V was pared by 5 bases and J by 2 bases, with 13 bases between. The CDR3 DNA sequence: TGTGCCAGCAGTTCCCCTCTAGTAACCTACGAGCAGTACTTC. Its protein is CASSSPLVTYEQYF.

The V gene is TRBV14, the J gene TRBJ2-1; D is uncertain. The length of the CDR3 is 12 residues. Per the germline V gene, CDR1 is SGHDN and CDR2 is FVKESK. Trimming removed 3 bases at V and 9 bases at J, with 9 bases between. DNA of the CDR3: TGTGCCAGCAGCCAGGAGTGGAGTGAGCAGTTCTTC. Translated, it gives CASSQEWSEQFF. The variable domain in full, completed from reference TRBV14 and TRBJ2-1, reads EAGVTQFPSHSVIEKGQTVTLRCDPISGHDNLYWYRRVMGKEIKFLLHFVKESKQDESGMPNNRFLAERTGGTYSTLKVQPAELEDSGVYFCASSQEWSEQFFGPGTRLTVL.

The sample holds one count of this clone. This chain joins TRBV30 and TRBJ2-1; 12 positions match TRBD2. J gave up 6 bases and V 3 bases, and 6 bases lay outside the gene matches. This CDR3 is 15 amino acids long. Germline-derived CDR1 and CDR2 are GTSNPN and SVGIG (reference sequence). This chain's CDR3 is CAWSAGTSGFNEQFF. CDR3 DNA: TGTGCCTGGAGCGCCGGGACTAGCGGGTTCAATGAGCAGTTCTTC.

The chain links TRBV6-1 to TRBJ1-1; D might be TRBD1 (6 bases). Deletions cut 2 bases from V and 5 bases from J, with 9 bases between. The CDR3 has 13 residues. Germline V gives CDR1 MNHNS, CDR2 SASEGT. The CDR3 loop reads CASSEIRGTEAFF. In nucleotides, the CDR3 is TGTGCCAGCAGTGAAATCAGGGGTACTGAAGCTTTCTTT.

This clone was detected a few times. The genes are TRBV15 and TRBJ2-1, with TRBD2 identical over 7 bases. The CDR3 is 15 amino acids. CDR1 is LNHNV, CDR2 YYDKDF, per germline (reference sequence). Trimming took 8 bases from V and 2 from J; bases not matched to a gene: 9. CDR3 coding DNA: TGTGCCACCGGGGGGGTACTAGACCCCTACAATGAGCAGTTCTTC. As protein: CATGGVLDPYNEQFF.

This clone has only a few counts. The chain joins TRBV4-1 to TRBJ2-1; 7 bases are shared with TRBD2. After removal of 0 bases from V and 2 bases from J, the junction contained 7 bases not matched to a gene. CDR3 length: 17 amino acids. Germline V gene lookup returns CDR1 MGHRA and CDR2 YSYEKL. This chain's CDR3 is CASSQDLTGGAYNEQFF. The DNA for the CDR3 is TGCGCCAGCAGCCAAGATTTGACGGGAGGCGCCTACAATGAGCAGTTCTTC.

The rearrangement joins TRBV9 to TRBJ2-3, with D tentatively TRBD1 (6 bases). Germline V lookup: CDR1 SGDLS, CDR2 YYNGEE. This CDR3 is 14 amino acids long. The V and J ends lost 3 bases and 2 bases respectively, with 10 bases between them. This CDR3 is CASSAQGITDTQYF. The CDR3, as DNA: TGTGCCAGCAGCGCACAGGGTATCACAGATACGCAGTATTTT.

In regard to this clone: Other DNA sequences of this sample code for an identical CDR3. V usage is TRBV6-1 and J usage is TRBJ2-7; 8 positions match TRBD2. The trim removed 3 bases at V and 3 bases at J, leaving 10 bases unmatched. The CDR3 runs to 16 residues. Germline V CDR1 and CDR2: MNHNS, SASEGT. This CDR3 reads CASSESPHSGNYEQYF. The CDR3 DNA reads as TGTGCCAGCAGTGAGAGCCCTCATAGCGGGAACTACGAGCAGTACTTC.

This chain links TRBV2 with TRBJ2-7; tentative D call: TRBD1 (7 bases). Trimming removed 5 bases from V and 7 bases from J, with 21 bases in between. This CDR3 has 15 residues. The germline V gene encodes CDR1 SNHLY and CDR2 FYNNEI. CDR3 amino acids: CASSPRGVPLGEQYF. As DNA, the CDR3 is TGTGCCAGCAGTCCCAGGGGGGTCCCCTTGGGGGAGCAGTACTTC.

The chain links TRBV27 to TRBJ1-2; no definite D call. CDR1 MNHEY and CDR2 SMNVEV come from the germline V gene (reference sequence). Trimming cost V 2 bases and J 5 bases, with 21 bases left between them. The CDR3 length is 17 residues. The CDR3 sequence is CASSLRAATGLPYGYTF. The CDR3 DNA reads TGTGCCAGCAGTTTAAGGGCCGCGACCGGACTTCCTTATGGCTACACCTTC.

The chain carries TRBV28 and TRBJ2-7; 9 bases are a match to TRBD1. Germline loops: CDR1 MDHEN, CDR2 SYDVKM. The V and J ends lost 3 bases and 6 bases, in that order; junction bases with no gene match: 12. The CDR3 contains 16 residues. CDR3 residues: CASSFVQPGQGGEQYF. In nucleotides, the CDR3 is TGTGCCAGCAGTTTTGTACAACCGGGACAGGGCGGCGAGCAGTACTTC. The full variable domain, its missing parts supplied by reference TRBV28 and TRBJ2-7, is DVKVTQSSRYLVKRTGEKVFLECVQDMDHENMFWYRQDPGLGLRLIYFSYDVKMKEKGDIPEGYSVSREKKERFSLILESASTNQTSMYLCASSFVQPGQGGEQYFGPGTRLTVT.

V is TRBV28 and J is TRBJ2-3, with D possibly being TRBD2 (5 bases). CDR3 size: 16 residues. The germline gives CDR1 MDHEN, CDR2 SYDVKM. V was cut by 2 bases and J by 2 bases, with 14 bases left in between. Written as DNA, the CDR3 is TGTGCCAGCAGTTTAAGGGAGCTGGGCCCCACAGATACGCAGTATTTT. Protein product: CASSLRELGPTDTQYF.

The V and J genes are TRBV19 and TRBJ2-1, with D unclear. CDR1 and CDR2 from the germline V gene are LNHDA and SQIVND (reference sequence). V lost 4 bases and J lost 1, with 11 bases in between. CDR3 size: 15 residues. The CDR3 sequence is CASSRADPSYNEQFF. The CDR3 DNA is TGTGCCAGTAGTAGGGCCGACCCTTCCTACAATGAGCAGTTCTTC. The full variable domain, rest sourced from reference TRBV19 and TRBJ2-1, is DGGITQSPKYLFRKEGQNVTLSCEQNLNHDAMYWYRQDPGQGLRLIYYSQIVNDFQKGDIAEGYSVSREKKESFPLTVTSAQKNPTAFYLCASSRADPSYNEQFFGPGTRLTVL.

The chain links TRBV2 to TRBJ2-2, with D perhaps matching TRBD1 (6 bases). This CDR3 comprises 13 residues. The V and J ends lost 6 bases and 6 bases respectively, with 11 bases between them. Germline V gives CDR1 SNHLY, CDR2 FYNNEI. The CDR3 bases are TGTGCCAGCAGGCGGACAGACCCCGGGGAGCTGTTTTTT. Translated: CASRRTDPGELFF.

The chain is built from TRBV5-4 and TRBJ2-1; 8 bases fit TRBD2. Unmatched junction bases numbered 9, after V lost 6 bases and J lost 4 bases. Germline CDR1 reads SGHNT; CDR2 reads YYREEE (reference sequence). The CDR3 extends over 15 amino acids. This chain's CDR3 is CASTPTSGDYNEQFF. CDR3 in DNA: TGTGCCAGCACCCCCACTAGCGGAGATTACAATGAGCAGTTCTTC.